The 15 T cell receptor beta chains given below trace back to one sample, sequenced in a study of blood T cell repertoires in COVID-19. TCRdb's table, derived via immunoSEQ multiplex PCR, lists solely in-frame clones and lacks some. The table shows under 350,000 clones, with about nine tenths occurring only once. The sequenced sample consisted of peripheral blood. Receptor source: a man over 45 with acute or convalescent COVID-19.

The rearrangement uses TRBV29-1 and TRBJ2-2; TRBD2 matches 15 bases. Germline V lookup: CDR1 SQVTM, CDR2 ANQGSEA. The CDR3 extends over 16 amino acids. Germline trimming cut 6 bases from V and 3 bases from J; bases unmatched to any gene: 5. CDR3 in amino acids: CSVPGLAGGYTGELFF. CDR3 DNA sequence: TGCAGCGTCCCCGGACTAGCGGGGGGGTACACCGGGGAGCTGTTTTTT.

The chain is built from TRBV27 and TRBJ1-2; tentatively, D is TRBD1 (5 bases). V was clipped by 2 bases and J by 4 bases, with 8 bases between them. The CDR3 loop spans 13 amino acids. Germline V CDR1 and CDR2: MNHEY, SMNVEV (reference sequence). The CDR3 protein is CASSLAGSYGYTF. CDR3 DNA: TGTGCCAGCAGTTTAGCAGGGTCCTATGGCTACACCTTC.

The chain carries TRBV19 and TRBJ2-5; 10 bases match TRBD1. This CDR3 has 15 amino acids. V dropped 1 base and J dropped 7; count of bases not matched to a gene: 6. Germline V CDR1 and CDR2: LNHDA, SQIVND (reference sequence). The CDR3 loop reads CASSIVGTGEVTQYF. For the CDR3, the DNA is TGTGCCAGTAGTATAGTCGGGACAGGGGAGGTGACCCAGTACTTC.

This clone was seen a single time. The rearrangement uses TRBV6-2 or TRBV6-3 and TRBJ1-5, with unresolved D. CDR1 MNHEY and CDR2 SVGEGT come from the germline V gene. The CDR3 sequence is 17 residues long. The V and J ends lost 5 bases and 0 bases respectively, with 17 bases between them. CDR3 residues: CASSDPGGGFSNQPQHF. The CDR3 bases are TGTGCCAGCAGTGATCCGGGAGGTGGGTTTAGCAATCAGCCCCAGCATTTT.

Comment on this clone: Other DNA sequences from this sample encode an identical CDR3 as well. V usage is TRBV5-1 and J usage is TRBJ2-2; D is ambiguous. V was trimmed by 0 bases and J by 2 bases, leaving 5 bases between them. The CDR3 covers 14 residues. Germline values: CDR1 SGHRS, CDR2 YFSETQ. The CDR3: CASSLGGNTGELFF. In nucleotides, the CDR3 is TGCGCCAGCAGCTTGGGCGGAAACACCGGGGAGCTGTTTTTT.

This clone was counted between two and nine times. The gene calls are TRBV9 and TRBJ2-1; the D gene is possibly TRBD1 (6 bases). Germline CDR1 reads SGDLS; CDR2 reads YYNGEE. The V gene lost 4 bases and the J gene lost 4 bases, with 9 bases spanning the gap. The CDR3 loop spans 13 amino acids. The CDR3: CASSPGTYNEQFF. CDR3 coding DNA: TGTGCCAGCAGCCCGGGGACATACAATGAGCAGTTCTTC.

This chain connects TRBV15 to TRBJ1-3; D may be TRBD1 (6 bases). The germline V gene encodes CDR1 LNHNV and CDR2 YYDKDF (reference sequence). The CDR3 is 14 amino acids. Trimming removed 5 bases at V and 2 bases at J, with 10 bases between. The CDR3 nucleotides are TGTGCCACCAGCCTCGGGGGGCCTGGAAACACCATATATTTT. It translates to CATSLGGPGNTIYF.

The chain links TRBV9 to TRBJ2-7, with D perhaps matching TRBD2 (7 bases). The CDR3 extends over 13 amino acids. Germline V gene sequence: CDR1 SGDLS, CDR2 YYNGEE. V was shortened by 3 bases and J by 5 bases, with 12 bases between the two germline ends. In DNA form, the CDR3 reads TGTGCCAGCAGCGGGGGGGGCCGCAACGAGCAGTACTTC. This gives the protein CASSGGGRNEQYF.

The J gene is TRBJ1-3, the V gene TRBV6-6; D is perhaps TRBD1 (6 bases). The germline gives CDR1 MNHNY, CDR2 SVGAGI (reference sequence). This CDR3 contains 15 residues. Deletions cut 4 bases from V and 6 bases from J, with 16 bases between. Here the CDR3 reads CASSSSGARVNTIYF. The CDR3 coding sequence is TGTGCCAGCAGTTCATCAGGGGCCCGAGTAAACACCATATATTTT.

The CDR3 sequence: CAIKSGGAQETQYF. Written as DNA, the CDR3 is TGTGCCATCAAAAGCGGAGGGGCTCAAGAGACCCAGTACTTC. The chain links TRBV10-3 to TRBJ2-5, with D possibly TRBD2 on 6 matching bases. This CDR3 region has 14 residues. The germline V gene has CDR1 ENHRY and CDR2 SYGVKD. The V end was cut by 7 bases, the J end by 2 bases, with 14 bases between.

Points on this clone: An end of the junction does not agree with germline; a read error may underlie this. The chain couples TRBV4-1 to TRBJ1-2, with 9 bases matching TRBD1. Germline loops: CDR1 MGHRA, CDR2 YSYEKL. CDR3 length: 14 residues. The CDR3 region has the DNA TGCGCCAGCAGCCAAGCCTACTTGACAGGGGGATTGATCTTC. It specifies CASSQAYLTGGLIF.

The rearrangement uses TRBV2 and TRBJ2-7, with D maybe TRBD2 (5 bases). CDR3 length equals 12 residues. The ends were cut back, 7 bases at V and 7 bases at J, with 14 bases in the middle. CDR1 and CDR2 from the germline V gene are SNHLY and FYNNEI. CDR3 region: CASTGLRGEQYF. The CDR3 DNA sequence: TGTGCCAGCACCGGACTCAGAGGGGAGCAGTACTTC.

The rearrangement uses TRBV2 and TRBJ2-2, with a possible D match to TRBD1 (5 bases). This CDR3 has 12 residues. V was trimmed by 6 bases and J by 6 bases, leaving 8 bases between them. Germline lookup yields CDR1 SNHLY and CDR2 FYNNEI. The chain's CDR3 is CASRGQPGELFF. The CDR3 bases are TGTGCCAGCAGAGGACAACCCGGGGAGCTGTTTTTT.

The rearrangement uses TRBV19 and TRBJ2-1; D is unclear. The CDR3 has 15 amino acids. The V gene lost 2 bases and the J gene lost 0 bases, with 8 bases spanning the gap. Germline assignment: CDR1 LNHDA and CDR2 SQIVND (reference sequence). The chain's CDR3 is CASSIITVSYNEQFF. The CDR3 bases are TGTGCCAGTAGTATAATCACAGTCTCCTACAATGAGCAGTTCTTC. The whole variable domain, filled in from reference TRBV19 and TRBJ2-1, reads DGGITQSPKYLFRKEGQNVTLSCEQNLNHDAMYWYRQDPGQGLRLIYYSQIVNDFQKGDIAEGYSVSREKKESFPLTVTSAQKNPTAFYLCASSIITVSYNEQFFGPGTRLTVL.

This clone has at least ten counts. This chain connects TRBV11-2 to TRBJ1-2; D is undetermined. Per the germline V gene, CDR1 is SGHAT and CDR2 is FQNNGV. The ends were cut back, 1 base at V and 1 base at J, with 10 bases in the middle. This CDR3 is 15 amino acids long. The CDR3 loop is CASSLVGRVNYGYTF. CDR3 DNA: TGTGCCAGCAGCTTAGTGGGCCGCGTTAACTATGGCTACACCTTC.